This TCR beta chain was identified in a study of blood T cell repertoires in COVID-19. In its sample, this clone was seen many times. The data were produced by immunoSEQ multiplex PCR, yet TCRdb's version contains in-frame clones alone and is incomplete. The data show about 200,000 clones, with around nine tenths seen just once and about 4.8% held by the top ten. V gave up 4 bases and J gave up 3 bases; unmatched junction bases: 18. This CDR3 is built from 19 residues. Germline V gene lookup returns CDR1 SGDLS and CDR2 YYNGEE. Source material: peripheral blood. The chain employs TRBV9 and TRBJ2-2, with 7 bases aligning to TRBD2. This TCR was recovered from a woman in her 40s with acute or convalescent COVID-19. CDR3 sequence: CASSTRPRSGLTYTGELFF. As DNA, the CDR3 is TGTGCCAGCAGCACGAGGCCACGATCGGGACTAACTTACACCGGGGAGCTGTTTTTT.